This T cell receptor beta chain was sequenced in a study of blood T cell repertoires in COVID-19 (dated by TCRdb to the early 2020s). As for the study more broadly: The collaborator samples originated in the United States, Italy and Spain and spanned the acute and convalescent phases of COVID-19. The prospective study material was composed of cDNA or gDNA derived from T cells, B-cell-depleted T cells, or PBMCs. The dataset comprised deeply sampled blood TCRbeta repertoires from subjects exposed to, actively infected with, or recovered from COVID-19. The repertoires were released in a freely available public database meant as a resource for research on the immune response to SARS-CoV-2. The samples were drawn from the first 160 participants of the ongoing ImmuneRACE study and from 950 to 1,500 subjects provided by 6 global collaborators. Sample metadata almost always included a de-identified subject ID, COVID-19 status, age in years and sex. Where available, HLA class I and class II types were taken from metadata supplied by the sample provider and were not determined by assay-based typing.

The collaborating institutions used their own protocols to collect whole blood in K2EDTA tubes. For TCRbeta analysis, collaborator samples were shipped as frozen whole blood, as isolated PBMCs, or as DNA extracted from either sample type. Study-wide conclusions, independent of this receptor: The quantity of clinical and demographic metadata differed by source and by participant and was supplied without curation.

The immunoSEQ Assay, a bias-controlled multiplex PCR, was used to amplify TCRbeta CDR3 regions from genomic DNA. Concerning the study's data processing: Within the assay, amplification of reference gene primers was used to estimate how many nucleated cells each sample contained. To quantify the absolute abundance of each unique TCRbeta CDR3 rearrangement, sequence reads were collapsed and filtered. For each sample, productive Simpson clonality was calculated as the square root of Simpson's diversity index over productive rearrangements. Held by TCRdb, this immuneACCESS table contains in-frame sequences only and omits some clones. Under half of the omission traces to an unresolved V gene where checked; the cause of the rest is unknown. V and J calls and clone size are copied from that table; D and trimming were computed from the DNA. This sample lists 240,000 or so clones; 70% to 85% were detected once. The ten largest clones add up to about 3.5% of the sample.

About this clone itself: It lacks a known antigen. The input lacks base qualities; no much larger clone sits a single base away.

The junction carries 23 bases between V and J, which are trimmed by 8 bases and 9 bases respectively. From the cysteine through the phenylalanine, the CDR3 covers 15 amino acids. Only the CDR3 DNA is retained, 45 bases long and in frame from the first base. Via the germline V gene (reference sequence), CDR1 is MNHEY and CDR2 SMNVEV. The sequencing sample was made of peripheral blood. This clonotype was sampled from a woman older than 75 with acute or convalescent COVID-19. Recombination joined TRBV27 with TRBJ1-5, with TRBD1 perhaps the D gene, on 6 matching bases. The encoded CDR3 is CASAFLGHGWGPQHF. Read as DNA, the sequence is TGTGCCAGCGCTTTTTTGGGACACGGGTGGGGGCCCCAGCATTTT.